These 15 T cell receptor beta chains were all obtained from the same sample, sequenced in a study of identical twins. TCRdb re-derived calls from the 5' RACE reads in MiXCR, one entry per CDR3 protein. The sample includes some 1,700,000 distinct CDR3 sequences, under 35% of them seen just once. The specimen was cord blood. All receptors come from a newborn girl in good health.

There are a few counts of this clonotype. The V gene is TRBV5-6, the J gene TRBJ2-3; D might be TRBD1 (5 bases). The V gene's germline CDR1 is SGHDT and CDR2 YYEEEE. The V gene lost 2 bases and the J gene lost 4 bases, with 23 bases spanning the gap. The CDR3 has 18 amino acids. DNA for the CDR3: TGTGCCAGCAGCTTCTCGGGCTTACGAGGTAGGGGCCCAGATACGCAGTATTTT. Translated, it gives CASSFSGLRGRGPDTQYF.

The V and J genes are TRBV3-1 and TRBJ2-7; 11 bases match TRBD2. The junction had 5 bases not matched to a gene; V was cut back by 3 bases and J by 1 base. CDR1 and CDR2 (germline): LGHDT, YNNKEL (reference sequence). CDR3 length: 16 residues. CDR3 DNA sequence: TGTGCCAGCAGCCACACCACTAGCGGGGGATCCTACGAGCAGTACTTC. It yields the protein CASSHTTSGGSYEQYF.

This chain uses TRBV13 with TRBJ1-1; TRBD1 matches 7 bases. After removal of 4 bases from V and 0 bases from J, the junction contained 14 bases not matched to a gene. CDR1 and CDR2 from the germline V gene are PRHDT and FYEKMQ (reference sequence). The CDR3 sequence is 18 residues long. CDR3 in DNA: TGTGCCAGCAGCTCCTCCCCGGGACAGCCAACGATGAACACTGAAGCTTTCTTT. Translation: CASSSSPGQPTMNTEAFF. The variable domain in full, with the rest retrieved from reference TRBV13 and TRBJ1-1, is AAGVIQSPRHLIKEKRETATLKCYPIPRHDTVYWYQQGPGQDPQFLISFYEKMQSDKGSIPDRFSAQQFSDYHSELNMSSLELGDSALYFCASSSSPGQPTMNTEAFFGQGTRLTVV.

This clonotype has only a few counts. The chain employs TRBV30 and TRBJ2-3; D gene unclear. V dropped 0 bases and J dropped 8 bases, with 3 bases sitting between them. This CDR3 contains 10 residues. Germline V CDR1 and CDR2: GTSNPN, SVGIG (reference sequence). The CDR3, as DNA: TGTGCCTGGAGTGTTGGTACGCAGTATTTT. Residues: CAWSVGTQYF.

The CDR3 DNA is TGTGCCAGCAGCCGTAGACTAGCGGGTCCAAACATTCAGTACTTC. This codes for CASSRRLAGPNIQYF. V is TRBV5-6 and J is TRBJ2-4; TRBD2 aligns across 10 bases. Trimming cost V 4 bases and J 6 bases; bases outside gene matches: 7. Germline CDR1 and CDR2: SGHDT and YYEEEE. This CDR3 is built from 15 residues.

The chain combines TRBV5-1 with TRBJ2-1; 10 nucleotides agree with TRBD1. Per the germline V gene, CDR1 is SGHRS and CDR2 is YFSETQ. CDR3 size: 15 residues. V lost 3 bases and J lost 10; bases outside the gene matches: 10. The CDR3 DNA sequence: TGCGCCAGCAGCTCAAAAGGACAGGGGGGACTAGAGCAGTTCTTC. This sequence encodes CASSSKGQGGLEQFF.

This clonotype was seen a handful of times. CDR3 region: CASSQDRSGARGTQYF. The CDR3, as DNA: TGTGCCAGCAGCCAAGACCGTAGCGGGGCCAGGGGTACGCAGTATTTT. The chain couples TRBV3-1 to TRBJ2-3, with 8 bases fitting TRBD2. V shed 0 bases, J shed 8 bases, and the junction held 10 bases outside the gene matches. The CDR3 is made up of 16 amino acids. The germline V gene has CDR1 LGHDT and CDR2 YNNKEL (reference sequence).

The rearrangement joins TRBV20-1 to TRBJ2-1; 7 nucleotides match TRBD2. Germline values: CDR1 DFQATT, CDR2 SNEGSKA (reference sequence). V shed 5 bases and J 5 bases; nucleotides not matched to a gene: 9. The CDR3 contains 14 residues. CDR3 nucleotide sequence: TGCAGTGCTGAAAGACTAGCCGGCCACAATGAGCAGTTCTTC. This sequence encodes CSAERLAGHNEQFF.

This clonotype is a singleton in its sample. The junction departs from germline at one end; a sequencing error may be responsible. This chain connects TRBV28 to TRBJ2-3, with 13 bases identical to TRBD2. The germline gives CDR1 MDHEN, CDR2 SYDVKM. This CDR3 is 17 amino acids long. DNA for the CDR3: TGTGCCAGCCGATATAAACTAGCGGGAGGGCCTTCAGACACGCAGTATTTT. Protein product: CASRYKLAGGPSDTQYF.

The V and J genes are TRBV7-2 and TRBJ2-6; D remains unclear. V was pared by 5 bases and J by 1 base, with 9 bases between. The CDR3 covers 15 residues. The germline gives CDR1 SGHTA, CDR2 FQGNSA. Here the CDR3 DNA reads TGTGCCAGCAGCCGCCAGACGTCTGGGGCCAACGTCCTGACTTTC. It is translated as CASSRQTSGANVLTF.

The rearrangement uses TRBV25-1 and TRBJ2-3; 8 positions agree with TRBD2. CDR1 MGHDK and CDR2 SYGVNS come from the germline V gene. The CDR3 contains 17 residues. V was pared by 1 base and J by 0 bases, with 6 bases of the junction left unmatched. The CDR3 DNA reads TGTGCCAGCAGTGAATCCCGACTAGCGATAAGCACAGATACGCAGTATTTT. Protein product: CASSESRLAISTDTQYF.

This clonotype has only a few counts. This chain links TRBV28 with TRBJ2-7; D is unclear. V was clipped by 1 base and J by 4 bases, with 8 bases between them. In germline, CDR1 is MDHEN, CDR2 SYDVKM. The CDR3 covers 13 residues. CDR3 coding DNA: TGTGCCAGCAGTTTATTTCCAGGTTACGAGCAGTACTTC. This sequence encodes CASSLFPGYEQYF. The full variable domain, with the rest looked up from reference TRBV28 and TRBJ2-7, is DVKVTQSSRYLVKRTGEKVFLECVQDMDHENMFWYRQDPGLGLRLIYFSYDVKMKEKGDIPEGYSVSREKKERFSLILESASTNQTSMYLCASSLFPGYEQYFGPGTRLTVT.

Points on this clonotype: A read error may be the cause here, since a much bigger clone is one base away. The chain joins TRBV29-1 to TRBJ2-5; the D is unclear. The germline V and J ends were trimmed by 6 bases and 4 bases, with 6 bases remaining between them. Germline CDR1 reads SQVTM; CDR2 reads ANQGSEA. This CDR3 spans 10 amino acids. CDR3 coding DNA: TGCAGCGTACAGAGAGAGACCCAGTACTTC. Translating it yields CSVQRETQYF.

CDR3: CATSVSGETDTQYF. The DNA for the CDR3 is TGTGCCACCAGTGTAAGCGGGGAGACAGATACGCAGTATTTT. The chain is built from TRBV24-1 and TRBJ2-3; 7 bases agree with TRBD2. The CDR3 extends over 14 amino acids. V shed 5 bases and J 3 bases; nucleotides not matched to a gene: 4. In germline, CDR1 is KGHDR, CDR2 SFDVKD.

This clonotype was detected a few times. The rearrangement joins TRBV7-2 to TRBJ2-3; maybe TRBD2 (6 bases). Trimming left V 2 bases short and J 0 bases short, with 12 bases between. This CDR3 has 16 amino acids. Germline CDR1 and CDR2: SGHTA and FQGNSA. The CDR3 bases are TGTGCCAGCAGCTTAATAGCGGCATTTAGCACAGATACGCAGTATTTT. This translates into CASSLIAAFSTDTQYF.